One and the same sample provided the 26 T cell receptor beta chains below, sequenced in a study of identical twins. TCRdb reanalysed the 5' RACE reads using MiXCR and keeps one entry per CDR3 protein. The table records 450,000 or so distinct CDR3 sequences, over 12% of them present only once. This sample also belongs to another study, concerning yellow fever vaccine responses in identical twins.

The material sequenced was CD4+ T cells sorted from blood. These receptors all stem from a woman aged 18-29 years in good health.

In this sample, this clonotype turned up a few times. J is TRBJ2-7 and V is TRBV3-1, with 7 bases matching TRBD1. The V gene's germline CDR1 is LGHDT and CDR2 YNNKEL (reference sequence). The CDR3 spans 15 residues. Trimming at V came to 4 bases and at J to 0 bases, leaving 6 bases not matched to a gene. This chain's CDR3 is CASSRPGDSSYEQYF. CDR3 DNA: TGTGCCAGCAGCCGGCCAGGGGACAGCTCCTACGAGCAGTACTTC.

V and J are TRBV7-2 and TRBJ2-1, with a possible D match to TRBD1 (5 bases). The CDR3 has 15 residues. Per the germline V gene, CDR1 is SGHTA and CDR2 is FQGNSA. The ends were cut back, 1 base at V and 3 bases at J, with 10 bases in the middle. The chain's CDR3 is CASSLGQPDYNEQFF. The CDR3 DNA sequence: TGTGCCAGCAGCTTAGGACAGCCAGACTACAATGAGCAGTTCTTC. Full variable domain (missing parts from reference TRBV7-2 and TRBJ2-1): GAGVSQSPSNKVTEKGKDVELRCDPISGHTALYWYRQSLGQGLEFLIYFQGNSAPDKSGLPSDRFSAERTGGSVSTLTIQRTQQEDSAVYLCASSLGQPDYNEQFFGPGTRLTVL.

This rearrangement joins TRBV2 to TRBJ2-3; D perhaps matches TRBD2 (5 bases). The length of the CDR3 is 14 residues. CDR1 and CDR2 from the germline V gene are SNHLY and FYNNEI. The V and J ends lost 6 bases and 1 base respectively, with 11 bases between them. The CDR3 region has the DNA TGTGCCAGCAGATTAGAGGGAGGCACAGATACGCAGTATTTT. Translation: CASRLEGGTDTQYF.

The V call is TRBV7-2, the J call TRBJ2-3; D gene unclear. The germline CDR1 and CDR2 sequences are SGHTA and FQGNSA. The V end was cut by 4 bases, the J end by 1 base, with 12 bases between. The CDR3 has 15 residues. This CDR3 reads CASSSLSIRTDTQYF. In DNA, the CDR3 is TGTGCCAGCAGCTCACTTAGTATACGCACAGATACGCAGTATTTT.

This rearrangement joins TRBV14 to TRBJ2-6; 7 positions agree with TRBD1. The CDR3 covers 16 residues. V shed 1 base and J 0 bases; nucleotides not matched to a gene: 0. Per the germline V gene, CDR1 is SGHDN and CDR2 is FVKESK. The CDR3 DNA sequence: TGTGCCAGCAGCCAAGGGACAGGCTCTGGGGCCAACGTCCTGACTTTC. Its translation: CASSQGTGSGANVLTF. Full variable domain (missing parts from reference TRBV14 and TRBJ2-6): EAGVTQFPSHSVIEKGQTVTLRCDPISGHDNLYWYRRVMGKEIKFLLHFVKESKQDESGMPNNRFLAERTGGTYSTLKVQPAELEDSGVYFCASSQGTGSGANVLTFGAGSRLTVL.

The V gene is TRBV6-1, the J gene TRBJ2-1; TRBD1 aligns across 10 bases. V was clipped by 4 bases and J by 4 bases; unmatched bases: 4. Per germline, CDR1 MNHNS and CDR2 SASEGT. This CDR3 has 15 amino acids. This CDR3 is CASSATGGLYNEQFF. In nucleotides, the CDR3 is TGTGCCAGCAGTGCGACAGGGGGCCTATACAATGAGCAGTTCTTC.

The chain recombines TRBV7-2 with TRBJ2-7, with no clear D. The germline V gene encodes CDR1 SGHTA and CDR2 FQGNSA. The CDR3 contains 11 residues. The V end lost 5 bases, the J end lost 2 bases, and 4 bases lay between the germline ends. CDR3 residues: CASSEPYEQYF. CDR3 nucleotide sequence: TGTGCCAGCAGCGAGCCCTACGAGCAGTACTTC.

The V gene is TRBV11-3, the J gene TRBJ2-1; 15 bases align to TRBD2. The germline V gene has CDR1 SGHNT and CDR2 YENEEA. CDR3 length equals 17 residues. Trimming cost V 5 bases and J 6 bases; bases outside gene matches: 8. The CDR3 DNA is TGTGCCAGCAGCCCCAGGACTAGCGGGAGGGCCGGCAATGAGCAGTTCTTC. This encodes CASSPRTSGRAGNEQFF.

The rearrangement uses TRBV2 and TRBJ2-5, with 9 positions matching TRBD2. The J segment lost 5 bases and the V segment lost 7 bases, leaving 2 bases of the junction unmatched. Per germline, CDR1 SNHLY and CDR2 FYNNEI. The CDR3 runs 12 residues. CDR3 in DNA: TGTGCCAGCATAGCGGGGGTCGAGACCCAGTACTTC. This gives the protein CASIAGVETQYF.

The chain recombines TRBV7-9 with TRBJ2-1; D perhaps matches TRBD1 (7 bases). Germline values: CDR1 SEHNR, CDR2 FQNEAQ (reference sequence). V lost 5 bases, J lost 7 bases, and 18 bases lay in between. The CDR3 extends over 15 amino acids. The CDR3 bases are TGTGCCAGCAGCCCCCGGCGGGACAGAGGGAATGAGCAGTTCTTC. It encodes CASSPRRDRGNEQFF.

The CDR3 region is CASSSPASRTVYNEQFF. CDR3 DNA: TGTGCCAGCAGCTCACCCGCGTCCAGGACAGTGTACAATGAGCAGTTCTTC. The chain recombines TRBV7-9 with TRBJ2-1, with D maybe TRBD1 (6 bases). The CDR3 runs to 17 residues. V was trimmed by 4 bases and J by 4 bases, leaving 20 bases between them. From germline, CDR1 is SEHNR and CDR2 FQNEAQ (reference sequence). Complete variable domain (other parts from reference TRBV7-9 and TRBJ2-1): DTGVSQNPRHKITKRGQNVTFRCDPISEHNRLYWYRQTLGQGPEFLTYFQNEAQLEKSRLLSDRFSAERPKGSFSTLEIQRTEQGDSAMYLCASSSPASRTVYNEQFFGPGTRLTVL.

The V gene is TRBV20-1, the J gene TRBJ2-1, with 12 bases aligning to TRBD2. The length of the CDR3 is 16 residues. Trimming cost V 7 bases and J 7 bases; bases outside gene matches: 14. Germline lookup yields CDR1 DFQATT and CDR2 SNEGSKA (reference sequence). CDR3 sequence (DNA): TGCAGTGTCCGACCCCCTAGCGGGGGGGCCAGGAATGAGCAGTTCTTC. The encoded protein is CSVRPPSGGARNEQFF.

The chain links TRBV21-1 to TRBJ1-6; the table names TRBD1, a call not compared with the DNA. TRBV21-1 is designated a pseudogene. The CDR3 is 18 amino acids. The CDR3 sequence is CASSPAGPGSSYNSPLHF. The CDR3 DNA reads TGTGCCAGCAGCCCCGCGGGGCCGGGGAGCTCCTATAATTCACCCCTCCACTTT.

The chain is built from TRBV6-1 and TRBJ1-1; D is possibly TRBD1 (5 bases). This CDR3 region has 14 residues. Trimming removed 7 bases at V and 1 base at J, with 13 bases between. Germline assignment: CDR1 MNHNS and CDR2 SASEGT. The CDR3 reads CASTDQGGNTEAFF. CDR3 sequence (DNA): TGTGCCAGCACTGACCAGGGTGGGAACACTGAAGCTTTCTTT.

The chain couples TRBV6-5 to TRBJ2-3; D might be TRBD2 (5 bases). Trimming shortened V by 0 bases and J by 4 bases, and 11 bases separated the two germline ends. Germline V gives CDR1 MNHEY, CDR2 SVGAGI. The CDR3 covers 15 residues. CDR3 protein: CASSYSTGWADTQYF. CDR3 nucleotides: TGTGCCAGCAGTTACTCGACGGGGTGGGCAGATACGCAGTATTTT.

This clonotype was counted at least ten times. V is TRBV15 and J is TRBJ2-1; TRBD2 might be the D (5 bases). Germline V gene sequence: CDR1 LNHNV, CDR2 YYDKDF (reference sequence). The CDR3 is 16 amino acids. The V end was cut by 6 bases, the J end by 5 bases, with 20 bases between. The CDR3 DNA is TGTGCCACCAGTAACCTTCGGGGTGTAGGAGACAATGAGCAGTTCTTC. This encodes CATSNLRGVGDNEQFF.

V and J are TRBV5-1 and TRBJ2-7; 9 bases are a match to TRBD1. Germline V gives CDR1 SGHRS, CDR2 YFSETQ. V shed 4 bases, J shed 3 bases, and the junction held 5 bases outside the gene matches. The CDR3 is 14 residues long. The CDR3 coding sequence is TGCGCCAGCAGCATGGACAGGGGATTCTACGAGCAGTACTTC. Its translation is CASSMDRGFYEQYF.

A few counts support this clonotype. V is TRBV20-1 and J is TRBJ2-2; a possible D gene is TRBD2 (5 bases). CDR1 is DFQATT and CDR2 is SNEGSKA in the germline V gene (reference sequence). V was cut by 3 bases and J by 1 base, with 9 bases left in between. The CDR3 totals 14 residues. CDR3 sequence: CSARGDQNTGELFF. DNA of the CDR3: TGCAGTGCTAGGGGAGATCAGAACACCGGGGAGCTGTTTTTT.

This clonotype came up a few times. The genes are TRBV28 and TRBJ2-7, with 13 bases aligning to TRBD2. V lost 9 bases and J lost 3; bases outside the gene matches: 8. Germline V lookup: CDR1 MDHEN, CDR2 SYDVKM. The CDR3 is made up of 15 amino acids. The CDR3: CASGSGLAGVYEQYF. The CDR3 DNA reads TGTGCCAGTGGGAGCGGACTAGCGGGGGTCTACGAGCAGTACTTC. Full variable domain (outside the CDR3, taken from reference TRBV28 and TRBJ2-7): DVKVTQSSRYLVKRTGEKVFLECVQDMDHENMFWYRQDPGLGLRLIYFSYDVKMKEKGDIPEGYSVSREKKERFSLILESASTNQTSMYLCASGSGLAGVYEQYFGPGTRLTVT.

This clonotype was counted only a few times. The genes are TRBV4-1 and TRBJ2-6; 9 bases are shared with TRBD2. The CDR3 has 17 amino acids. V was pared by 4 bases and J by 0 bases, with 4 bases of the junction left unmatched. Germline lookup yields CDR1 MGHRA and CDR2 YSYEKL. Written as DNA, the CDR3 is TGCGCCAGCAGCCGGACTAGCGCAGACTCTGGGGCCAACGTCCTGACTTTC. It encodes CASSRTSADSGANVLTF.

The table lists this clonotype with a few counts. This chain uses TRBV5-1 with TRBJ1-2, with D perhaps TRBD1 (6 bases). V lost 1 base and J 8 bases, leaving 12 bases between the germline ends. Germline CDR1 SGHRS, CDR2 YFSETQ. The CDR3 consists of 13 residues. CDR3 sequence: CASSLTDRSGYTF. The CDR3 coding sequence is TGCGCCAGCAGCTTGACGGACAGATCCGGCTACACCTTC.

There are many counts of this clonotype. A junction boundary mismatches the germline segment, possibly from a read error. V gene TRBV4-3 combines with J gene TRBJ2-2; D is ambiguous. This CDR3 comprises 15 residues. Germline CDR1 LGHNA, CDR2 YSLEER. CDR3 in DNA: TGTGCCAGCAGCCAAGGGCGCGCGAACACCGGGGAGCTGTTTTTT. Residues: CASSQGRANTGELFF.

The chain has TRBV5-1 and TRBJ1-2, with D perhaps matching TRBD1 (5 bases). The germline V gene has CDR1 SGHRS and CDR2 YFSETQ. V dropped 4 bases and J dropped 4 bases, with 11 bases sitting between them. This CDR3 is built from 13 residues. CDR3 sequence reads: CASSLGESYGYTF. For the CDR3, the DNA is TGCGCCAGCAGCCTAGGGGAATCCTATGGCTACACCTTC.

This clonotype has a handful of counts. This sequence joins TRBV4-3 and TRBJ2-2; 8 bases match TRBD2. Germline CDR1 and CDR2: LGHNA and YSLEER. Trimming removed 4 bases from V and 2 bases from J; junction bases left unmatched: 6. This CDR3 contains 16 residues. The CDR3 bases are TGCGCCAGCAGCCCGACTAGCGCGGCCAACACCGGGGAGCTGTTTTTT. It translates to CASSPTSAANTGELFF.

This clonotype occurred a few times. This sequence joins TRBV5-6 and TRBJ2-4; D uncertain. Germline V gene sequence: CDR1 SGHDT, CDR2 YYEEEE. The V end was cut by 1 base, the J end by 3 bases, with 20 bases between. CDR3 size: 18 residues. The CDR3 region has the DNA TGTGCCAGCAGCTTGAACCCTTTTAGGGCGGACGTCAAAAACATTCAGTACTTC. It encodes CASSLNPFRADVKNIQYF. The full variable domain, in which reference TRBV5-6 and TRBJ2-4 provide the parts outside the CDR3, is DAGVTQSPTHLIKTRGQQVTLRCSPKSGHDTVSWYQQALGQGPQFIFQYYEEEERQRGNFPDRFSGHQFPNYSSELNVNALLLGDSALYLCASSLNPFRADVKNIQYFGAGTRLSVL.

The chain couples TRBV6-2 or TRBV6-3 to TRBJ2-7; D is undetermined. The CDR3 sequence is 15 residues long. Trimming left V 8 bases short and J 0 bases short, with 17 bases between. Germline CDR1 reads MNHEY; CDR2 reads SVGEGT. Here the CDR3 reads CASFDPSGGSYEQYF. For the CDR3, the DNA is TGTGCCAGCTTCGACCCGTCAGGCGGCTCCTACGAGCAGTACTTC.